This entry concerns a single TCR beta chain. Its antigen is unidentified. This sequence is one base from a far larger clone and is likely a read error. The V gene's germline CDR1 is GTSNPN and CDR2 SVGIG (reference sequence). CDR3 length: 13 residues. The data were taken from a study of shared clonotypes between healthy human individuals. The study's findings and limits: Represented diversity, genetic and exposure-history alike, was limited by few donors. The study found 4.5% to 5% of naive CD4 clonotypes shared across a handful of donors.

Deep-level assay runs were performed. Tens of thousands of T cell genomes (roughly 220 ng DNA) went into each sorted-subset replicate. Assay: immunoSEQ multiplex PCR; the TCRdb copy retains only in-frame clones and omits some. The table shows around 990,000 clones, with about 72% occurring only once. Sequenced material: memory CD4+ T cells from PBMCs. The sample's subset: CD45RA-negative fraction. The clonotype originates from a man aged 18 to 29 in good health. Some clones in this sample may be carry-over from other donors' samples. V gene TRBV30 combines with J gene TRBJ1-1; D is unclear. The CDR3 region has the DNA TGTGCCTGGGACTGGAACATGAACACTGAAGCTTCCTTT. Translated: CAWDWNMNTEASF.